Listed below are T cell receptor beta chains from one sample, sequenced in a study of blood T cell repertoires in COVID-19. Some clones are missing from TCRdb's copy, which holds only in-frame ones; the method was immunoSEQ multiplex PCR. This repertoire shows about 120,000 clones, 55% to 75% found once; its top ten account for about 1.9%. The sample comprised peripheral blood. Receptors originate from a woman aged 65 to 85 with acute or convalescent COVID-19. Both conserved end residues are part of each CDR3. D genes are given only for firm matches. The size field is filled for only some rows; it gives once, few, many or a size class.

clone size: once; J gene: TRBJ2-1; D gene: TRBD1; V gene: TRBV24-1; CDR3 protein: CATSDTGTGGYNEQFF; CDR3 DNA: TGTGCCACCAGTGATACAGGCACAGGGGGGTACAATGAGCAGTTCTTC
clone size: .; J gene: TRBJ1-2; D gene: .; V gene: TRBV3-1/TRBV3-2; CDR3 protein: CASSPQIGANYGYTF; CDR3 DNA: TGTGCCAGCAGCCCACAAATAGGGGCTAACTATGGCTACACCTTC
clone size: .; J gene: TRBJ2-2; D gene: .; V gene: TRBV5-5; CDR3 protein: CASSLLSGFGGELFF; CDR3 DNA: TGTGCCAGCAGCTTGCTTTCAGGGTTCGGCGGGGAGCTGTTTTTT
clone size: .; J gene: TRBJ1-6; D gene: TRBD1; V gene: TRBV5-1; CDR3 protein: CASSPGQGSNSPLHF; CDR3 DNA: TGCGCCAGCAGCCCCGGACAGGGGTCTAATTCACCCCTCCACTTT
clone size: few; J gene: TRBJ1-2; D gene: .; V gene: TRBV6-2/TRBV6-3; CDR3 protein: CASSYDTFNYGYTF; CDR3 DNA: TGTGCCAGCAGTTACGACACGTTCAACTATGGCTACACCTTC
clone size: .; J gene: TRBJ1-1; D gene: .; V gene: TRBV27; CDR3 protein: CASASQGSNTEAFF; CDR3 DNA: TGTGCCAGCGCCTCACAGGGTTCCAACACTGAAGCTTTCTTT
clone size: few; J gene: TRBJ2-7; D gene: .; V gene: TRBV5-5; CDR3 protein: CASSLSVYEQYF; CDR3 DNA: TGTGCCAGCAGCTTGTCGGTGTACGAGCAGTACTTC
clone size: .; J gene: TRBJ2-3; D gene: TRBD1; V gene: TRBV10-3; CDR3 protein: CASRSGTGVEDTQYF; CDR3 DNA: TGTGCCTCCCGTTCCGGGACAGGGGTGGAAGATACGCAGTATTTT
clone size: .; J gene: TRBJ2-5; D gene: TRBD1; V gene: TRBV6-5; CDR3 protein: CASSYRQGFQETQYF; CDR3 DNA: TGTGCCAGCAGTTACAGACAGGGTTTCCAAGAGACCCAGTACTTC
clone size: .; J gene: TRBJ1-2; D gene: .; V gene: TRBV6-5; CDR3 protein: CASLGGDGYTF; CDR3 DNA: TGTGCCAGCCTCGGAGGGGACGGCTACACCTTC
clone size: .; J gene: TRBJ1-1; D gene: .; V gene: TRBV12-1; CDR3 protein: CASSRGVTEAFF; CDR3 DNA: TGTGCCAGCAGCCGCGGCGTCACTGAAGCTTTCTTT
clone size: once; J gene: TRBJ2-2; D gene: TRBD1; V gene: TRBV2; CDR3 protein: CASSRGQGVNTGELFF; CDR3 DNA: TGTGCCAGCAGTCGGGGACAGGGGGTTAACACCGGGGAGCTGTTTTTT
clone size: .; J gene: TRBJ1-4; D gene: .; V gene: TRBV15; CDR3 protein: CASENIGVLPASREKLFF; CDR3 DNA: TGTGCCTCCGAAAACATAGGGGTTCTCCCAGCTTCCCGGGAAAAACTGTTTTTT
clone size: .; J gene: TRBJ2-6; D gene: .; V gene: TRBV6-6; CDR3 protein: CASSPPRRTSGANVLTF; CDR3 DNA: TGTGCCAGCAGTCCTCCTCGACGGACATCTGGGGCCAACGTCCTGACTTTC
clone size: once; J gene: TRBJ1-1; D gene: .; V gene: TRBV11-2; CDR3 protein: CASTDRIEAFF; CDR3 DNA: TGTGCCAGCACCGACAGAATTGAAGCTTTCTTT
clone size: few; J gene: TRBJ2-1; D gene: .; V gene: TRBV6-5; CDR3 protein: CASRAGQAYNEQFF; CDR3 DNA: TGTGCCAGCAGAGCGGGACAGGCCTACAATGAGCAGTTCTTC
clone size: .; J gene: TRBJ1-4; D gene: TRBD1; V gene: TRBV6-6; CDR3 protein: CASRPDRGANEKLFF; CDR3 DNA: TGTGCCAGCAGGCCTGACAGGGGGGCTAATGAAAAACTGTTTTTT
clone size: .; J gene: TRBJ2-2; D gene: .; V gene: TRBV20-1; CDR3 protein: CSASRTLGGAGELFF; CDR3 DNA: TGCAGTGCTAGTCGGACTTTGGGCGGGGCCGGGGAGCTGTTTTTT
clone size: .; J gene: TRBJ1-2; D gene: .; V gene: TRBV7-2; CDR3 protein: CASSLDSRDTYGYTF; CDR3 DNA: TGTGCCAGCAGCTTAGATTCTCGGGACACCTATGGCTACACCTTC
clone size: .; J gene: TRBJ1-2; D gene: TRBD1; V gene: TRBV2; CDR3 protein: CASRGQGATGYTF; CDR3 DNA: TGTGCCAGCAGGGGACAGGGGGCGACGGGCTACACCTTC
clone size: .; J gene: TRBJ1-5; D gene: .; V gene: TRBV19; CDR3 protein: CASPDGNYSNQPQHF; CDR3 DNA: TGTGCCAGCCCCGACGGGAACTATAGCAATCAGCCCCAGCATTTT
clone size: few; J gene: TRBJ1-2; D gene: TRBD1; V gene: TRBV5-1; CDR3 protein: CASSPQGDYGYTF; CDR3 DNA: TGCGCCAGCAGCCCACAGGGGGACTATGGCTACACCTTC
clone size: few; J gene: TRBJ1-4; D gene: .; V gene: TRBV27; CDR3 protein: CASSLTQAHGLNEKLFF; CDR3 DNA: TGTGCCAGCAGTTTAACGCAGGCCCATGGTCTTAATGAAAAACTGTTTTTT
clone size: .; J gene: TRBJ2-2; D gene: TRBD1; V gene: TRBV9; CDR3 protein: CASSVAGGANTGELFF; CDR3 DNA: TGTGCCAGCAGCGTAGCAGGGGGCGCGAACACCGGGGAGCTGTTTTTT
clone size: .; J gene: TRBJ2-7; D gene: .; V gene: TRBV4-3; CDR3 protein: CASSQDQSEQYF; CDR3 DNA: TGCGCCAGCAGCCAAGATCAGTCCGAGCAGTACTTC
clone size: .; J gene: TRBJ2-2; D gene: TRBD1; V gene: TRBV10-3; CDR3 protein: CAIGQGANTGELFF; CDR3 DNA: TGTGCCATAGGACAGGGGGCAAACACCGGGGAGCTGTTTTTT
clone size: medium-sized; J gene: TRBJ1-2; D gene: .; V gene: TRBV30; CDR3 protein: CAWARQVDGYTF; CDR3 DNA: TGTGCCTGGGCAAGACAGGTGGATGGCTACACCTTC
clone size: many; J gene: TRBJ1-1; D gene: .; V gene: TRBV19; CDR3 protein: CASSGESTEAFF; CDR3 DNA: TGTGCCAGTTCCGGGGAGAGCACTGAAGCTTTCTTT
clone size: .; J gene: TRBJ2-7; D gene: TRBD1; V gene: TRBV20-1; CDR3 protein: CSAQTGPEQYF; CDR3 DNA: TGCAGTGCCCAGACAGGGCCCGAGCAGTACTTC